The rows below give T cell receptor beta chains drawn from one sample of a study of blood T cells in healthy people across ages. TCRdb passed the 5' RACE reads through MiXCR, listing each CDR3 protein once. This sample has roughly 1 million distinct CDR3 sequences, with about 23% found just once. These same data were also listed under a study on T cells of mothers and their children.

Material for sequencing was blood. The receptors were sampled from a girl under 10 years old in good health. The CDR3 runs from the conserved cysteine through the conserved F or W. Fields, in order: CDR3 DNA, CDR3 protein, clone size, J gene, D gene, V gene. The D gene is left open where the match is weak. The listing skips clone size in some rows; elsewhere it reads once, few, many or a size class.

TGTGCCAGCAGCGGGGAAACAGATACGCAGTATTTT CASSGETDTQYF - TRBJ2-3 - TRBV12-3/TRBV12-4
TGTGCCAGCATCGTGGCGGGAGAAGAGACCCAGTACTTC CASIVAGEETQYF - TRBJ2-5 TRBD2 TRBV3-1
TGTGCCAGCAGTTTAACCGGGACAGGGGAAGCTTTCTTT CASSLTGTGEAFF - TRBJ1-1 TRBD1 TRBV12-3/TRBV12-4
TGTGCCAGCAGAGATAGCGGGGGGACTAGCACAGATACGCAGTATTTT CASRDSGGTSTDTQYF - TRBJ2-3 TRBD2 TRBV12-3/TRBV12-4
TGTGCCAGCAGCTTAGATGTAGGCGCACCCCTCCACTTT CASSLDVGAPLHF - TRBJ1-6 - TRBV11-2
TGCAGCGCCACGACGGTGGGGGGGGAAAAACTGTTTTTT CSATTVGGEKLFF - TRBJ1-4 - TRBV29-1
TGTGCCAGCAGCTTAGAGAGGCCCTACAGCGATGAGCAGTTCTTC CASSLERPYSDEQFF - TRBJ2-1 - TRBV11-2
TGCAGTGCTGTCCTCTTGAGGCCCCAGCATTTT CSAVLLRPQHF - TRBJ1-5 - TRBV20-1
TGCAGCGTTGAGGATGGAGTGGTTGAAAAACTGTTTTTT CSVEDGVVEKLFF - TRBJ1-4 - TRBV29-1
TGTGCCAGCAGTTGGGCCTACAAGCAGTACTTC CASSWAYKQYF - TRBJ2-7 - TRBV28
TGTGCCAGCAGCCAAGAAGAGGGAACCTACGAGCAGTACTTC CASSQEEGTYEQYF - TRBJ2-7 - TRBV3-1
TGTGCCAGCAGCTACACGGGAGGGGCCAAAAACATTCAGTACTTC CASSYTGGAKNIQYF - TRBJ2-4 TRBD2 TRBV11-2
TGTGCCAGCAGTTCCAGGACAGGGGGGACAGATACGCAGTATTTT CASSSRTGGTDTQYF - TRBJ2-3 TRBD1 TRBV28
TGTGCCAGCTCACCAGCGGATGAATCCACAGATACGCAGTATTTT CASSPADESTDTQYF few TRBJ2-3 - TRBV18
TGCAGTGCTAGCCCCGACAGGGAGAACACTGAAGCTTTCTTT CSASPDRENTEAFF few TRBJ1-1 TRBD1 TRBV20-1
TGCAGTGCCCTGGGACTACCCTTAGGGAGGGATACGCAGTATTTT CSALGLPLGRDTQYF few TRBJ2-3 TRBD2 TRBV20-1
TGTGCCATCAGTGGGTCGAGCCCTAAATCTGGAAACACCATATATTTT CAISGSSPKSGNTIYF few TRBJ1-3 - TRBV10-3
TGTGCCAGCAGCCTGGGGTCCGAAACAACTGAAGCTTTCTTT CASSLGSETTEAFF - TRBJ1-1 - TRBV3-1